The 20 T cell receptor beta chains reported below all come from one sample, sequenced in a study of shared clonotypes between healthy human individuals. Naivety among CD8 cells was defined by CD45RO negativity and positive CCR7 selection, thereby excluding terminally differentiated effector memory CD45RA+ cells. Sequencing used immunoSEQ multiplex PCR; TCRdb keeps in-frame clones, though not all of them. The sample records some 2 million clones, about 94% being singletons. Sequenced input: naive CD8+ T cells sorted from blood. The receptors come from a man aged 18 to 29 in good health.

This rearrangement joins TRBV5-4 to TRBJ2-7; no firm D call. Per the germline V gene, CDR1 is SGHNT and CDR2 is YYREEE (reference sequence). Trimming cost V 3 bases and J 1 base, with 11 bases left between them. The CDR3 extends over 14 amino acids. CDR3: CASSSPSLSYEQYF. DNA for the CDR3: TGTGCCAGCAGCTCACCTTCATTATCCTACGAGCAGTACTTC. The entire variable domain, with the rest obtained from reference TRBV5-4 and TRBJ2-7, is as follows: ETGVTQSPTHLIKTRGQQVTLRCSSQSGHNTVSWYQQALGQGPQFIFQYYREEENGRGNFPPRFSGLQFPNYSSELNVNALELDDSALYLCASSSPSLSYEQYFGPGTRLTVT.

The rearrangement joins TRBV10-3 to TRBJ2-5, with D possibly being TRBD1 (5 bases). V gave up 3 bases and J gave up 1 base, with 6 bases separating them. Germline V gene lookup returns CDR1 ENHRY and CDR2 SYGVKD. This CDR3 contains 13 residues. The CDR3: CAISDRVQETQYF. Here the CDR3 DNA reads TGTGCCATCAGTGACAGGGTCCAAGAGACCCAGTACTTC.

This chain uses TRBV7-9 with TRBJ2-7, with D perhaps TRBD1 or TRBD2 (5 bases each). With 5 bases removed from V and 2 bases from J, the gap between germline ends came to 13 bases. This CDR3 region has 14 residues. Germline V lookup: CDR1 SEHNR, CDR2 FQNEAQ (reference sequence). In DNA, the CDR3 is TGTGCCAGCAGCCCGCGCGAGGGGACCTACGAGCAGTACTTC. It encodes CASSPREGTYEQYF.

This CDR3 reads CASSSGTGATNGYTF. Written as DNA, the CDR3 is TGTGCCAGCAGTTCCGGGACAGGGGCGACCAATGGCTACACCTTC. V usage is TRBV27 and J usage is TRBJ1-2, with TRBD1 identical over 10 bases. V dropped 4 bases and J dropped 6; count of bases not matched to a gene: 8. The germline CDR1 and CDR2 sequences are MNHEY and SMNVEV (reference sequence). There are 15 residues in the CDR3.

A few counts support this clone. The gene calls are TRBV7-9 and TRBJ1-2; D is uncertain. This CDR3 is 13 amino acids long. Deletions cut 5 bases from V and 8 bases from J, with 15 bases between. The germline V gene encodes CDR1 SEHNR and CDR2 FQNEAQ (reference sequence). CDR3 sequence: CASSRHGAYGYTF. The CDR3 DNA reads TGTGCCAGCAGCCGACATGGAGCGTACGGCTACACCTTC.

On this clone itself: This sample also contains other DNA sequences that code for the same CDR3. This rearrangement joins TRBV4-3 to TRBJ2-2; D is uncertain. The CDR3 spans 14 residues. CDR1 is LGHNA, CDR2 YSLEER, per germline. Deletions cut 1 base from V and 5 bases from J, with 8 bases between. Written as DNA, the CDR3 is TGCGCCAGCAGCCAAGGTCTGGTAACCGGGGAGCTGTTTTTT. This gives the protein CASSQGLVTGELFF.

The chain combines TRBV28 with TRBJ1-5, with TRBD1 as a possible D gene (6 bases). Trimming shortened V by 1 base and J by 2 bases, and 12 bases separated the two germline ends. This CDR3 has 16 amino acids. Germline V gene lookup returns CDR1 MDHEN and CDR2 SYDVKM. The CDR3 loop reads CASSLSGGPGNQPQHF. In DNA, the CDR3 is TGTGCCAGCAGTTTATCCGGGGGGCCTGGCAATCAGCCCCAGCATTTT.

V usage is TRBV9 and J usage is TRBJ2-3; D might be TRBD2 (5 bases). The V gene lost 3 bases and the J gene lost 5 bases, with 16 bases spanning the gap. The CDR3 is 15 amino acids. Germline V gene data show CDR1 as SGDLS and CDR2 as YYNGEE. The chain's CDR3 is CASSALEGLEDTQYF. The CDR3, as DNA: TGTGCCAGCAGCGCCCTCGAGGGCCTCGAAGATACGCAGTATTTT.

The chain is built from TRBV9 and TRBJ1-1; D gene uncertain. Trimming cost V 0 bases and J 3 bases, with 15 bases left between them. Germline V gene data show CDR1 as SGDLS and CDR2 as YYNGEE. The CDR3 has 16 amino acids. DNA for the CDR3: TGTGCCAGCAGCGTAGTGGGAGGAGGAGCGCACACTGAAGCTTTCTTT. Translating it yields CASSVVGGGAHTEAFF.

The chain combines TRBV5-4 with TRBJ2-3; D call uncertain. Trimming shortened V by 0 bases and J by 4 bases, and 6 bases separated the two germline ends. The CDR3 is 13 amino acids. Germline V lookup: CDR1 SGHNT, CDR2 YYREEE (reference sequence). CDR3 nucleotides: TGTGCCAGCAGCTTGGGGTTGGCAGATACGCAGTATTTT. This encodes CASSLGLADTQYF.

This chain connects TRBV7-8 to TRBJ2-7; TRBD2 aligns across 11 bases. Per germline, CDR1 SGHVS and CDR2 FQNEAQ. Trimming removed 5 bases from V and 8 bases from J; junction bases left unmatched: 11. This CDR3 is 15 amino acids long. The CDR3 DNA follows: TGTGCCAGCAGCCCACGGGGACTAGCGGAACCCAAGCAGTACTTC. This gives the protein CASSPRGLAEPKQYF.

The V gene is TRBV27, the J gene TRBJ2-7, with a weak D call TRBD1 (5 bases). The CDR3 has 14 residues. CDR1 and CDR2 from the germline V gene are MNHEY and SMNVEV (reference sequence). V lost 2 bases to trimming and J lost 5 bases, with 13 bases between them. CDR3 nucleotide sequence: TGTGCCAGCAGTTTAAAAGGGGCGCCTGACGAGCAGTACTTC. It codes for CASSLKGAPDEQYF.

This clone appeared once. The rearrangement joins TRBV11-2 to TRBJ2-5; a weak D match, TRBD1 (6 bases). Germline V gives CDR1 SGHAT, CDR2 FQNNGV. V gave up 5 bases and J gave up 5 bases, with 15 bases separating them. The length of the CDR3 is 14 residues. This chain's CDR3 is CASSTYLDRETQYF. The CDR3 coding sequence is TGTGCCAGCAGCACATACCTTGACAGGGAGACCCAGTACTTC.

The chain recombines TRBV19 with TRBJ2-2; perhaps TRBD1 as D (6 bases). The CDR3 consists of 14 residues. Germline V CDR1 and CDR2: LNHDA, SQIVND (reference sequence). Deletions cut 7 bases from V and 7 bases from J, with 16 bases between. The CDR3 DNA is TGTGCCAGTAAGGGGGACCCTTCTATCGGGGAGCTGTTTTTT. The encoded protein is CASKGDPSIGELFF. Drawing the rest from reference TRBV19 and TRBJ2-2, the complete variable domain is DGGITQSPKYLFRKEGQNVTLSCEQNLNHDAMYWYRQDPGQGLRLIYYSQIVNDFQKGDIAEGYSVSREKKESFPLTVTSAQKNPTAFYLCASKGDPSIGELFFGEGSRLTVL.

The chain is built from TRBV9 and TRBJ2-1; 15 nucleotides match TRBD2. Looked up from germline, CDR1 is SGDLS and CDR2 is YYNGEE. The CDR3 length is 17 residues. V lost 3 bases and J lost 1; bases outside the gene matches: 2. Written as DNA, the CDR3 is TGTGCCAGCAGCGGCGGACTAGCGGGGGGGTCCTACAATGAGCAGTTCTTC. It translates to CASSGGLAGGSYNEQFF.

The chain employs TRBV19 and TRBJ2-3; 8 nucleotides line up with TRBD2. The J segment lost 2 bases and the V segment lost 4 bases, leaving 5 bases of the junction unmatched. The CDR3 is 15 amino acids. In germline, CDR1 is LNHDA, CDR2 SQIVND (reference sequence). CDR3 protein: CASSSIAGYTDTQYF. The CDR3 DNA sequence: TGTGCCAGTAGTAGTATAGCGGGGTACACAGATACGCAGTATTTT.

The chain is built from TRBV19 and TRBJ1-1; D not certain. Trimming removed 4 bases from V and 1 base from J, with 13 bases in between. Per germline, CDR1 LNHDA and CDR2 SQIVND (reference sequence). CDR3 length: 15 residues. CDR3 amino acids: CASSTLPGGNTEAFF. Here the CDR3 DNA reads TGTGCCAGTAGTACCCTCCCGGGTGGGAACACTGAAGCTTTCTTT.

The chain has TRBV27 and TRBJ2-5, with D maybe TRBD1 (6 bases). This CDR3 contains 14 residues. Germline V CDR1 and CDR2: MNHEY, SMNVEV (reference sequence). V lost 6 bases and J lost 4, with 15 bases in between. CDR3: CASRHAQGPETQYF. CDR3 nucleotides: TGTGCCAGCAGGCACGCGCAGGGGCCAGAGACCCAGTACTTC.

Concerning this clone: This same CDR3 is encoded by further DNA sequences in the sample. The rearrangement joins TRBV5-6 to TRBJ2-7; D ambiguous. The germline V and J ends were trimmed by 2 bases and 0 bases, with 6 bases remaining between them. In germline, CDR1 is SGHDT, CDR2 YYEEEE. There are 13 residues in the CDR3. The CDR3 region has the DNA TGTGCCAGCAGCTTTTTAGGCTCCTACGAGCAGTACTTC. This codes for CASSFLGSYEQYF.

DNA of the CDR3: TGTGCCAGCAGCACAGGGGTAGGGACCGGGGAGCTGTTTTTT. As protein: CASSTGVGTGELFF. J is TRBJ2-2 and V is TRBV9; 7 bases agree with TRBD1. Germline CDR1 is SGDLS and CDR2 is YYNGEE. After removal of 4 bases from V and 5 bases from J, the junction contained 5 bases not matched to a gene. This CDR3 is 14 amino acids long.